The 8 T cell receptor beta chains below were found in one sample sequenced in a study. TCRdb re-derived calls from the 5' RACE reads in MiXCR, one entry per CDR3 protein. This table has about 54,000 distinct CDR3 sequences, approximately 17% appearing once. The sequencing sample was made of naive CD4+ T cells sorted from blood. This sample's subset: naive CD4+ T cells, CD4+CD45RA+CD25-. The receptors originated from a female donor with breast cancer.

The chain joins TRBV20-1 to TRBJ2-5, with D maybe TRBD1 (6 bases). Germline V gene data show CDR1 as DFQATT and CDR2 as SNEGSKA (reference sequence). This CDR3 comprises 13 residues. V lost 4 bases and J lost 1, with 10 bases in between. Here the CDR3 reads CSAITGSQETQYF. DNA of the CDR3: TGCAGTGCTATTACAGGGTCCCAAGAGACCCAGTACTTC.

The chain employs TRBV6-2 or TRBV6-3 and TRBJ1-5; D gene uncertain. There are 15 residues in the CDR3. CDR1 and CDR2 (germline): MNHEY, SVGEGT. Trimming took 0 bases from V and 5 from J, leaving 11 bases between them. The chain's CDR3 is CASSYSKLPYQPQHF. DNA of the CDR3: TGTGCCAGCAGTTACTCGAAGTTACCATATCAGCCCCAGCATTTT.

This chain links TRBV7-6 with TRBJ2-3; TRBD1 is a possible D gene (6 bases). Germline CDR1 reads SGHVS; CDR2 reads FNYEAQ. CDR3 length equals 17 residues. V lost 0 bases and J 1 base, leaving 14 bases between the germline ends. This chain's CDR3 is CASSLATGLRGTDTQYF. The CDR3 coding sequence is TGTGCCAGCAGCTTAGCGACAGGCCTCCGGGGCACAGATACGCAGTATTTT.

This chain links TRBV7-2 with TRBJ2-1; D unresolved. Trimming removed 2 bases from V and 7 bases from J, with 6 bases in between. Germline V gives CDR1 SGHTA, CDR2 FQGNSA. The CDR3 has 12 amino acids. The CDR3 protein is CASSLNFNEQFF. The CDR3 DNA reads TGTGCCAGCAGCTTAAATTTTAATGAGCAGTTCTTC.

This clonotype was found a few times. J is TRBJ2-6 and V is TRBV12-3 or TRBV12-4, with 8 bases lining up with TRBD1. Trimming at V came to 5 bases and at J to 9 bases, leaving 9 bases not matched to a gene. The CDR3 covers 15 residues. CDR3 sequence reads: CASSPGQGWDNVLTF. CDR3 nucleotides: TGTGCCAGCAGTCCCGGACAGGGATGGGACAACGTCCTGACTTTC.

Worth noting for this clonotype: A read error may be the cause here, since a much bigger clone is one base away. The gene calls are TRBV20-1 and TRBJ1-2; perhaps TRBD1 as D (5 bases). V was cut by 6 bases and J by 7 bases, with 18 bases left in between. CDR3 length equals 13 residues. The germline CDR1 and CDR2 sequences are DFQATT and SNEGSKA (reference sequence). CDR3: CSALNQGGIGYTF. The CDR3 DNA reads TGCAGTGCCCTAAACCAGGGAGGAATTGGCTACACCTTC.

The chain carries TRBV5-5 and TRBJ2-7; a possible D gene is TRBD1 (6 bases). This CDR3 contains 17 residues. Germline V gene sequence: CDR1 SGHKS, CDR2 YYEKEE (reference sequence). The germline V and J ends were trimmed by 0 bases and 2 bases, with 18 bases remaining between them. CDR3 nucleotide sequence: TGTGCCAGCAGCTTGGCCCCTGAGACAGGCACCGCCTACGAGCAGTACTTC. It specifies CASSLAPETGTAYEQYF.

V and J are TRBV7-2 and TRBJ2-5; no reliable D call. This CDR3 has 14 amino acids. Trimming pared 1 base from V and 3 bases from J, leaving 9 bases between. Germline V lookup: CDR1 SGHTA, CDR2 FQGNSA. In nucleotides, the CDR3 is TGTGCCAGCAGCTTAGGGGGATATAAAGAGACCCAGTACTTC. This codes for CASSLGGYKETQYF.